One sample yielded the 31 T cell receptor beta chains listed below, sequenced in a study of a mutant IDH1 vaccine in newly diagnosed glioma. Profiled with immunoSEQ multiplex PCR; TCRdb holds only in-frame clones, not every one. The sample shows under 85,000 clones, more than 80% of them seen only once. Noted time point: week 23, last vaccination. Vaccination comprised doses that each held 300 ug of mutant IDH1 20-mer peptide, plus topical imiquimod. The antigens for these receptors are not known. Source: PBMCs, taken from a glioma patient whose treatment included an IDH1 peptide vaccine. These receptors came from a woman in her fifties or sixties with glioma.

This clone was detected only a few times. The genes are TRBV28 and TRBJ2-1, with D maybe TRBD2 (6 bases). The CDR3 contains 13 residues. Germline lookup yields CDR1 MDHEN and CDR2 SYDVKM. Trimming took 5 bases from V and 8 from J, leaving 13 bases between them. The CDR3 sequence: CASSGDSRHEQFF. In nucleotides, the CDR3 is TGTGCCAGCAGTGGGGACTCCCGCCATGAGCAGTTCTTC. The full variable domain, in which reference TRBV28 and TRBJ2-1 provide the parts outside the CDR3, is DVKVTQSSRYLVKRTGEKVFLECVQDMDHENMFWYRQDPGLGLRLIYFSYDVKMKEKGDIPEGYSVSREKKERFSLILESASTNQTSMYLCASSGDSRHEQFFGPGTRLTVL.

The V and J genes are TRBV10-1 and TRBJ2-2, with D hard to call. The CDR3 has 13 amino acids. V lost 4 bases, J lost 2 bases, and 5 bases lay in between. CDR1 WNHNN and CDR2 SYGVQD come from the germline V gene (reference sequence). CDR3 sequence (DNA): TGCGCCAGCAGTGGCTATAACACCGGGGAGCTGTTTTTT. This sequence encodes CASSGYNTGELFF.

CDR3 region: CASSQDYRGSNYGYTF. The CDR3 region has the DNA TGTGCCAGCAGCCAAGATTATAGGGGTTCTAACTATGGCTACACCTTC. The V call is TRBV4-2, the J call TRBJ1-2; D is perhaps TRBD1 (5 bases). V lost 0 bases to trimming and J lost 0 bases, with 11 bases between them. The V gene's germline CDR1 is LGHNA and CDR2 YNFKEQ. The CDR3 has 16 residues.

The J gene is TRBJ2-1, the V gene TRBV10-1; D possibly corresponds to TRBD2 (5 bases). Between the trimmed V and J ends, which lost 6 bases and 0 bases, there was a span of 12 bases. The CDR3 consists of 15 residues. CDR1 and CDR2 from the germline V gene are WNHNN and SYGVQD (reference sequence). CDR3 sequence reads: CASSAGSSSYNEQFF. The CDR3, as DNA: TGCGCCAGCAGCGCTGGGAGCAGCTCCTACAATGAGCAGTTCTTC.

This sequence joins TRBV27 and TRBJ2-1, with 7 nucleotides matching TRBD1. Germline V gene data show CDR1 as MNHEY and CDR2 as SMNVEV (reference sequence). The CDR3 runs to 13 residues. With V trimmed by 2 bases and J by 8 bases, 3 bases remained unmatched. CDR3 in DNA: TGTGCCAGCAGTTTAACCGGGACAGATGAGCAGTTCTTC. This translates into CASSLTGTDEQFF.

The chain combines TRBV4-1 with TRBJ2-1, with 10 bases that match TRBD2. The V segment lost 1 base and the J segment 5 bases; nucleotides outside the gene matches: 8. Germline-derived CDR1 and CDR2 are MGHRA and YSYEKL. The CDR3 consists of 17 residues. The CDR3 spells CASSQVKREGWDNEQFF. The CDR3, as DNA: TGCGCCAGCAGCCAAGTAAAGCGGGAGGGATGGGACAATGAGCAGTTCTTC.

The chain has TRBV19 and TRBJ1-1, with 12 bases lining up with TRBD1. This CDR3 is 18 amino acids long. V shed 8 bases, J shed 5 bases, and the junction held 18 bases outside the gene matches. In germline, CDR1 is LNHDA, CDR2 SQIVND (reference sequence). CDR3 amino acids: CASRRGMGQGASGTEAFF. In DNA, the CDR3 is TGTGCCAGTCGGAGGGGGATGGGACAGGGGGCATCGGGTACTGAAGCTTTCTTT.

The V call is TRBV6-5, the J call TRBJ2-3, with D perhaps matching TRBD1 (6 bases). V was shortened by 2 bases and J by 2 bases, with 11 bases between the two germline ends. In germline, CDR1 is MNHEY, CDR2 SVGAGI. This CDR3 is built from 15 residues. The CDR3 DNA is TGTGCCAGCAGTTACGGACAGTTTTTCACAGATACGCAGTATTTT. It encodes CASSYGQFFTDTQYF.

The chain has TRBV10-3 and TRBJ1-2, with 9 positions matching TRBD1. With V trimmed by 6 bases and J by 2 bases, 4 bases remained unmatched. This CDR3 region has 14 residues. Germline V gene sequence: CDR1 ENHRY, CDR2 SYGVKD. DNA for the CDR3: TGTGCCATCAGGGCGGGACAGGGAAACTATGGCTACACCTTC. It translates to CAIRAGQGNYGYTF.

For the CDR3, the DNA is TGTGCCAGCAGCCCGACTAGCGTAACAGATACGCAGTATTTT. Translated, it gives CASSPTSVTDTQYF. The rearrangement joins TRBV11-2 to TRBJ2-3; 8 bases match TRBD2. Germline-derived CDR1 and CDR2 are SGHAT and FQNNGV. This CDR3 region has 14 residues. After removal of 5 bases from V and 3 bases from J, the junction contained 4 bases not matched to a gene.

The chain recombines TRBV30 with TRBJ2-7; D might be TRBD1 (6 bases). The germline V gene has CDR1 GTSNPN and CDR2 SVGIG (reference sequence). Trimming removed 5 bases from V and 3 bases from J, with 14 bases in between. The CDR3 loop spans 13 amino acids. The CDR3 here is CAWGSKGGYEQYF. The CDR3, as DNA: TGTGCCTGGGGGAGCAAAGGGGGCTACGAGCAGTACTTC.

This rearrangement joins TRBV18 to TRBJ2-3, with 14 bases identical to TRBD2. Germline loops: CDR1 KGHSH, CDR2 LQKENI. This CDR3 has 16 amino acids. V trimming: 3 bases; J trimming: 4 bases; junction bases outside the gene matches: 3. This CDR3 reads CASSPGTSGSADTQYF. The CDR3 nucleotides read TGTGCCAGCTCACCTGGGACTAGCGGGAGTGCAGATACGCAGTATTTT.

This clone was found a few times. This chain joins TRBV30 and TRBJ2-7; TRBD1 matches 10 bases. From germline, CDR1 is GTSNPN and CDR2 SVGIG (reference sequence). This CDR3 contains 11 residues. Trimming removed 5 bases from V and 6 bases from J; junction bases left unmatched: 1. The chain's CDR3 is CAWGQGVEQYF. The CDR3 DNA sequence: TGTGCCTGGGGACAGGGGGTCGAGCAGTACTTC.

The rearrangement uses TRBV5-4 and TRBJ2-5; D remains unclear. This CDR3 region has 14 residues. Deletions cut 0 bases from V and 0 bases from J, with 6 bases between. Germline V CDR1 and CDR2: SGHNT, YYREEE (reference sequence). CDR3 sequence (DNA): TGTGCCAGCAGCTTGGCGCTGAACCAAGAGACCCAGTACTTC. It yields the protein CASSLALNQETQYF.

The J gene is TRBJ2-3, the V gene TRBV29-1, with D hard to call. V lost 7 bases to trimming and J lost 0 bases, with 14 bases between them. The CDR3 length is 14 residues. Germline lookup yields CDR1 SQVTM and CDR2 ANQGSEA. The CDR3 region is CSAARLVSTDTQYF. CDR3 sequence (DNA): TGCAGCGCCGCGCGGCTAGTTAGCACAGATACGCAGTATTTT.

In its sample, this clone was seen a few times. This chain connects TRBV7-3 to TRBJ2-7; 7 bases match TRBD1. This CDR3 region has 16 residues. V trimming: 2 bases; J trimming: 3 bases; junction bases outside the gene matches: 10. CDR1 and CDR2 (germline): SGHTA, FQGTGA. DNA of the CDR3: TGTGCCAGCAGCTTAGGGAACAGGGGTTCGGGCTACGAGCAGTACTTC. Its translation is CASSLGNRGSGYEQYF. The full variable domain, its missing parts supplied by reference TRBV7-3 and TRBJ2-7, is GAGVSQTPSNKVTEKGKYVELRCDPISGHTALYWYRQSLGQGPEFLIYFQGTGAADDSGLPNDRFFAVRPEGSVSTLKIQRTERGDSAVYLCASSLGNRGSGYEQYFGPGTRLTVT.

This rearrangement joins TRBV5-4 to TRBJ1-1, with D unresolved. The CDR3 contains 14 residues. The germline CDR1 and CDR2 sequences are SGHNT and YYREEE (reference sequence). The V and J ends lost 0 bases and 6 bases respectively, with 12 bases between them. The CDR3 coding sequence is TGTGCCAGCAGCTTGGGGGGAGTAGGCGCTGAAGCTTTCTTT. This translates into CASSLGGVGAEAFF.

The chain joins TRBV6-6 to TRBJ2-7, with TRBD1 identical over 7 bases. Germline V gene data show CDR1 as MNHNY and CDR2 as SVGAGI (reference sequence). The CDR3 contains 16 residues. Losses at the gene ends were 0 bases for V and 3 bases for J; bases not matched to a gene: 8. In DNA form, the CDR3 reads TGTGCCAGCAGTTACTCGACCCAGGGGGTCGTCTACGAGCAGTACTTC. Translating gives CASSYSTQGVVYEQYF.

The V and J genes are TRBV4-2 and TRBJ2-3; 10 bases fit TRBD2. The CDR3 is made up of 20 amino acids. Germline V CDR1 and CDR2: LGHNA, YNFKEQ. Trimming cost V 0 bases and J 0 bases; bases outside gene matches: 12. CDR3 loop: CASSQDPELAGTSSTDTQYF. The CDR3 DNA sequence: TGTGCCAGCAGCCAAGATCCGGAACTAGCGGGAACGAGTAGCACAGATACGCAGTATTTT.

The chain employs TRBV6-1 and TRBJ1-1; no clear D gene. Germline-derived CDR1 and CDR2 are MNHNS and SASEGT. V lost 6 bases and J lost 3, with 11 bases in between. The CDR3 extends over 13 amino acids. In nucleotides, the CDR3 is TGTGCCAGCAGACTGTGGGCCGACACTGAAGCTTTCTTT. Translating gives CASRLWADTEAFF.

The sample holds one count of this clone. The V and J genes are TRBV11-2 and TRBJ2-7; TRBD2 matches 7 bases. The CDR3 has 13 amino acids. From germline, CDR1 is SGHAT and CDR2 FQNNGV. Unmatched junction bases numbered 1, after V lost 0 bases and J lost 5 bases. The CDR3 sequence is CASSLDAGDEQYF. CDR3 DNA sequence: TGTGCCAGCAGCTTAGATGCGGGGGACGAGCAGTACTTC.

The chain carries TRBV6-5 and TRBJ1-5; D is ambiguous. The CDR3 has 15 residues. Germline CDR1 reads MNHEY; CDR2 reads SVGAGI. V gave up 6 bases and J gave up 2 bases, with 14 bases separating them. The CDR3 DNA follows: TGTGCCAGCAGGGTCCTCGGGCGCGGCAATCAGCCCCAGCATTTT. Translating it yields CASRVLGRGNQPQHF.

The chain's CDR3 is CASSVGASGSSYNEQFF. In DNA, the CDR3 is TGTGCCAGCAGCGTGGGGGCTAGCGGAAGCTCCTACAATGAGCAGTTCTTC. The V and J genes are TRBV9 and TRBJ2-1; a possible D gene is TRBD2 (7 bases). The V end was cut by 2 bases, the J end by 0 bases, with 15 bases between. Germline V gives CDR1 SGDLS, CDR2 YYNGEE. The CDR3 is 17 residues long. Drawing the rest from reference TRBV9 and TRBJ2-1, the complete variable domain is DSGVTQTPKHLITATGQRVTLRCSPRSGDLSVYWYQQSLDQGLQFLIQYYNGEERAKGNILERFSAQQFPDLHSELNLSSLELGDSALYFCASSVGASGSSYNEQFFGPGTRLTVL.

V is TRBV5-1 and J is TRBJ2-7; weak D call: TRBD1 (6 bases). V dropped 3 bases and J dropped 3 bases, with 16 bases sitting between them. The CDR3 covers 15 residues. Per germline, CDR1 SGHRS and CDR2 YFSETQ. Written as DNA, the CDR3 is TGCGCCAGCAGCTGGGGGCAGGGAGAGCGCTACGAGCAGTACTTC. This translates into CASSWGQGERYEQYF.

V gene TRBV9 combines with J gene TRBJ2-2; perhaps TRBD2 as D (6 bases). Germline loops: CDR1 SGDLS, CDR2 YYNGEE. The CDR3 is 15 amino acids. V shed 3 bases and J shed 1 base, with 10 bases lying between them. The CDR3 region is CASSEGGWNTGELFF. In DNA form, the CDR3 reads TGTGCCAGCAGCGAGGGAGGCTGGAACACCGGGGAGCTGTTTTTT.

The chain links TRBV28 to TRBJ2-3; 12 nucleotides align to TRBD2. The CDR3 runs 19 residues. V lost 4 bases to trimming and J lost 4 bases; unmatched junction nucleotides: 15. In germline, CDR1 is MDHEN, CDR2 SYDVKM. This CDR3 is CASSWRLAGAPRYADTQYF. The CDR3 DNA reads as TGTGCCAGCAGTTGGAGACTAGCGGGAGCACCCAGGTATGCAGATACGCAGTATTTT.

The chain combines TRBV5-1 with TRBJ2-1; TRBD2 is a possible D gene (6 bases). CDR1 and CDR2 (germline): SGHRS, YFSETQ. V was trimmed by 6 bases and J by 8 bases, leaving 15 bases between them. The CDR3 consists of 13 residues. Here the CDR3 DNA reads TGCGCCAGCAAGTTAACTAGCTCGCATGAGCAGTTCTTC. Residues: CASKLTSSHEQFF.

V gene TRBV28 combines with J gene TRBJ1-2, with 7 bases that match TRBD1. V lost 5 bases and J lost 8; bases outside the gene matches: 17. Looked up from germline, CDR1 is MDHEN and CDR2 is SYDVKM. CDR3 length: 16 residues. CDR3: CASSPAGEGGAWGYTF. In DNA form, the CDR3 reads TGTGCCAGCAGTCCCGCGGGTGAAGGGGGCGCCTGGGGCTACACCTTC.

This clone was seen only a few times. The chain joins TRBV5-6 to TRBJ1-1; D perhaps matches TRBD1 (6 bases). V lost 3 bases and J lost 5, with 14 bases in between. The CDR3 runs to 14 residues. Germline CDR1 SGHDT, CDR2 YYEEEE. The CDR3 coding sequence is TGTGCCAGCAGCTCGGGCAGGGGTTATACTGAAGCTTTCTTT. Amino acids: CASSSGRGYTEAFF.

CDR3: CASKGGIEQFF. DNA of the CDR3: TGTGCCAGTAAAGGGGGGATTGAGCAGTTCTTC. The chain couples TRBV19 to TRBJ2-1; TRBD1 or TRBD2 may be the D gene (6 bases each). This CDR3 region has 11 residues. Trimming pared 7 bases from V and 9 bases from J, leaving 10 bases between. Germline V gives CDR1 LNHDA, CDR2 SQIVND (reference sequence).

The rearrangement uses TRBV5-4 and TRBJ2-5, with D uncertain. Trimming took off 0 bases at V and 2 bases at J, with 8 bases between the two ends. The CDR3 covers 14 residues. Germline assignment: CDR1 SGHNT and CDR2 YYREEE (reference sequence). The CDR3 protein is CASSLAQEQETQYF. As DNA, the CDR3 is TGTGCCAGCAGCTTGGCTCAGGAACAAGAGACCCAGTACTTC.